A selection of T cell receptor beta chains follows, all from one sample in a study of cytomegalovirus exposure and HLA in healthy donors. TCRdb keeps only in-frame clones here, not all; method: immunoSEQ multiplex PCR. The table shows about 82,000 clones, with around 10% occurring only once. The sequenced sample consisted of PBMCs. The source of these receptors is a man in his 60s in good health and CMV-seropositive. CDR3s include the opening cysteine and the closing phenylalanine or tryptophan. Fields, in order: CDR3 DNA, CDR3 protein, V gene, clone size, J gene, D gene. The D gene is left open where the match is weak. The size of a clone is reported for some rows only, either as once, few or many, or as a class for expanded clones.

TGTGCCAGCAGCCAGACCAGGGGCTCTGGAAACACCATATATTTT,CASSQTRGSGNTIYF,TRBV11-2,NA,TRBJ1-3,NA
TGCACCAGCAGCCAGGCCAGACAGCAAGTTAGCACAGATACGCAGTATTTT,CTSSQARQQVSTDTQYF,TRBV1,few,TRBJ2-3,NA
TGTGCCAGCAGTTTCCTCGGGACAGGCCTTAACTATGGCTACACCTTC,CASSFLGTGLNYGYTF,TRBV28,few,TRBJ1-2,TRBD1
TGTGCCAGCAGCCCCTTTCTAGCGGACGTAGACAAGAGATACAATGAGCAGTTCTTC,CASSPFLADVDKRYNEQFF,TRBV11-2,few,TRBJ2-1,TRBD2
TGTGCCAATAGTGGACAGGGGGCCGCCCGTGGCGAGCAGTACTTC,CANSGQGAARGEQYF,TRBV19,NA,TRBJ2-7,TRBD1
TGTGCCAGTAGTATAGGAACAGGGGGTTATCAGCCCCAGCATTTT,CASSIGTGGYQPQHF,TRBV19,NA,TRBJ1-5,TRBD1
TGCGCCAGCACCTCTCCGGGACTAGCAGCAGATACGCAGTATTTT,CASTSPGLAADTQYF,TRBV5-1,few,TRBJ2-3,TRBD2
TGTGCCAGCAGCCTAGCGACCGGGGAGCTGTTTTTT,CASSLATGELFF,TRBV5-6,few,TRBJ2-2,NA
TGTGCTAGTTCAGACGGAAGACAACAGTACTTC,CASSDGRQQYF,TRBV12-5,NA,TRBJ2-4,NA
TGTGCCAGCTCACCGCGGACAGGGGCTATGAACACTGAAGCTTTCTTT,CASSPRTGAMNTEAFF,TRBV18,NA,TRBJ1-1,TRBD1
TGTGCCAGTAGTGAGGGACTCAACGCGGCTTCACCCCTCCACTTT,CASSEGLNAASPLHF,TRBV19,few,TRBJ1-6,NA
TGTGCCAGCAGCCCCATAGCGGGAGCTTTCTTT,CASSPIAGAFF,TRBV11-2,NA,TRBJ1-1,NA
TGTGCCAGCAGGACAACAGGGGGTGATGAAAAACTGTTTTTT,CASRTTGGDEKLFF,TRBV6-6,NA,TRBJ1-4,TRBD1
TGTGCCAGTAGTATTCTGGGGCCAGGTTCACCCCTCCACTTT,CASSILGPGSPLHF,TRBV19,NA,TRBJ1-6,NA
TGTGCCAGCAGCTCCCCCGTTCCGGGAAACACCATATATTTT,CASSSPVPGNTIYF,TRBV7-3,NA,TRBJ1-3,NA
TGTGCCAGCAATGCAGGGATCGGTAATGAAAAACTGTTTTTT,CASNAGIGNEKLFF,TRBV2,NA,TRBJ1-4,NA
TGTGCCAGCTCACCTCTGGACAGGGAAAACATTCAGTACTTC,CASSPLDRENIQYF,TRBV18,NA,TRBJ2-4,TRBD1